The source of this T cell receptor (beta chain) is a study of cytomegalovirus exposure and HLA in healthy donors (dated 2017 in TCRdb). Describing the broader study: According to an earlier analysis of several hundred of the donors, about 180 million T cells yielded 117 million unique TCR beta sequences and about 300 Gb of sequence data. Approximately 300 gigabases of sequencing data and around 85 million unique TCR sequences made up an early release that covered under 750 HLA-typed donors. Of the approximately 400 genotyped donors, over 80% were placed in the genetic ancestry cluster associated with self-reported Caucasian donors. The study was designed to test whether signatures of past pathogen exposure could be identified by cataloging public T cell receptors. The study profiled the T cell repertoires of more than 500 subjects by immunosequencing and related them to cytomegalovirus serostatus. Along with the approximately 600-subject first cohort, a separate validation cohort of over a hundred different subjects was used. To predict cytomegalovirus infection status, the study brought together high-throughput TCR immunosequencing, statistical association of individual TCRs with disease status, and machine learning. In a later analysis, previously published TCR beta repertoires from about 640 donors were re-analyzed and high-resolution HLA genotyping was added so that TCR occurrence patterns could be studied. Rather than using new phenotypic data, the later analysis identified candidate immune exposures from TCR beta sequences and from how often those sequences occurred across donors. To decide whether each TCR beta V gene segment behaved as functional or pseudogenic, an earlier analysis of some 570 of the donors relied on high-throughput TCR beta sequencing. Alongside the repertoire data, information on donor age, sex, ethnicity and CMV serostatus was compiled. In a later genetic analysis, genome-wide SNP genotypes for about 65% of the 666 donors were used, and that subset was treated as a discovery cohort. All discovery cohort repertoires had been generated using a single sequencing platform. HLA typing covered class I and class II loci at four-digit resolution. The number of typed donors differed by locus: about 620-630 for A, B, C, DRB1 and DQB1; approximately 520 for DQA1; approximately 600 for DPA1; and about 470 for DPB1. Five DR-DQ haplotypes were treated as single units for association and clustering because of strong linkage in the cohort. Across approximately 400 genotyped donors of the cohort, an average of approximately 240,000 unique TCR beta nucleotide sequences per donor were sequenced, and approximately 19% of those sequences were non-productive. The paper's findings and limits, for the study overall: It was suggested by the authors that the approach could potentially be generalized to other disease states and immunological phenotypes. Most TCR sequences were seen in very few donors, while some public TCRs were found in many individuals. A further reported finding was that TCR beta sequences accurately predicted the HLA-A and HLA-B alleles for most subjects in the first cohort. V-gene and J-gene trimming of TCR beta chains was associated with a missense DCLRE1C variant in a later genetic analysis, and the association was replicated in an independent cohort. Because HLA typing was unavailable for some donors at each locus, only the typed subset was used in association tests. A later analysis associated around 16,000 TCR beta sequences with specific HLA alleles at a false discovery rate of 0.05. CMV serostatus was the only immune exposure information available for the cohort. A few of the identified cytomegalovirus-associated TCR beta chains were confirmed in vitro to be specific for cytomegalovirus antigens. In the study, some 180 TCR beta chains were listed as associated with cytomegalovirus. A group of highly shared sequence variants was considered likely to be a technical artifact of the sequencing pipeline. This cohort had only TCR beta chains sequenced, and the lack of alpha or paired-chain data limited which features could be detected. In both the original and validation cohorts, the classifier was reported to diagnose cytomegalovirus status with high specificity and sensitivity. Compared with the 666-donor mean, donors in an Asian-associated ancestry cluster had fewer N-insertions in productive TCRs, according to a later genetic analysis. Strong co-occurrence of HLA alleles, especially DR and DQ, made assigning TCR associations to individual alleles difficult. In a later analysis, most CMV-associated TCR beta chains were found to appear HLA-restricted, with HLA associations seemingly driven largely by CMV exposure. In a later analysis, TCR association rates were found to vary across HLA loci, with the most associated TCRs seen for DRB1 alleles and the fewest for HLA-C alleles. An earlier analysis of approximately 540 of the donors showed that most TCR beta V segments appeared in productive rearrangements either about 87% or about 30% of the time, which broadly matched IMGT annotations. Compared with equally common non-associated chains, HLA-associated TCR beta chains in a later analysis were more clonally expanded and had lower generation probabilities. Presence/absence analyses assumed roughly uniform sequencing depth across donors, an assumption that may not hold. In a later analysis, several top co-occurrence clusters were reported to appear linked to parvovirus B19, influenza, CMV and Epstein-Barr virus. Linkage disequilibrium might explain the correlated functional status among segregating V segments, but an unknown experimental factor could not be ruled out. The earlier analysis of approximately 540 of the donors excluded 15 to 20 rarely observed V segments, including chromosome 9 orphons, because counts were too low. Some IMGT-functional V segments, including TRBV6-2 and TRBV6-3, could not be told apart with the 87-base-pair reads, so those segments were excluded.

In total, over 600 healthy bone marrow donors made up the cohort. All cohort members were sampled while nominally healthy, although unrecorded immune exposures were likely present. The donor was CMV seropositive and was included in the group of 270 or so seropositive cohort members. A peripheral blood sample was provided by each donor, and peripheral blood mononuclear cells were used for TCR beta sequencing. The Qiagen DNeasy Blood Extraction Kit was used to extract genomic DNA from the blood cell samples. For this clone: Its antigen has not been determined. No base quality information exists; no much larger clone differs at one position.

The library was built by means of the immunoSEQ multiplex PCR assay. For the multiplex PCR, a mixture combining 60 forward primers for TCR Vbeta segments and 13 reverse primers for TCR Jbeta segments was used. A multiplex PCR assay on genomic DNA amplified the CDR3 region of rearranged TCR beta genes. Amplified TCR beta libraries were sequenced as 87-base-pair reads on the Illumina HiSeq System. The published analysis was carried out like this. In a later analysis, tens of millions of unique TCR beta chains were counted across the 500 to 850 repertoires, and about 9.9 million of these chains were shared by at least two donors. Raw reads were error-corrected and collapsed into unique sequences by a nearest-neighbor algorithm in which closely related sequences were merged to remove PCR and sequencing errors. To assign V, D and J gene segments, CDR3 sequences were aligned to IMGT reference sequences. For a sequence to be retained, a match of at least six nucleotides was required to both a V gene segment and a J gene segment. Rearrangements were classified as productive when the CDR3 lacked stop codons and remained in frame with V and J, and all other rearrangements were classified as non-productive. Following IMGT convention, CDR3 was defined as the stretch from the second conserved V-encoded cysteine to the conserved J-encoded phenylalanine. The earlier analysis of fewer than 750 of the donors excluded sequences that lacked an unambiguous match to a single V gene segment. In an earlier analysis of 587 of the donors, V segments were called functional above 56.7% productive rearrangements and were called segregating when the between-donor standard deviation exceeded 5%. A statistical classification framework was developed to diagnose cytomegalovirus status using the catalog of TCR beta chain sequences. In a later analysis, V and J genes were assigned by comparing TCR nucleotide sequences against IMGT/GENE-DB human TR gene sequences. A later analysis assigned CDR3 sequences and most-parsimonious VDJ recombination scenarios with the TCRdist pipeline. A later analysis defined each TCR beta chain by its CDR3 amino acid sequence plus V-gene family, and excluded reads lacking a unique V-gene family. As a way to deal with suspected cross-contamination and a sequencing artifact, a later analysis dropped 640 or so nucleotide sequences that were highly shared and had low generation probability. In a later analysis, a clonal expansion index for each public chain was calculated from normalized within-repertoire ranks of inferred template counts. In a later analysis, generation probabilities were computed with a VDJ recombination model fitted to out-of-frame rearrangements, and the resulting probabilities were checked against IGoR. A later analysis scored TCR-TCR, TCR-HLA and TCR-CMV co-occurrence with hypergeometric tests, applying a repertoire-size bias correction to TCR pairs. A later analysis estimated false discovery rates by permuting HLA or CMV assignments 20 times. In a later analysis, co-occurring TCRs were grouped with DBSCAN, and TCRdist sequence similarity was added when clustering was performed within HLA-allele-positive subsets. Repertoires with fewer than 30,000 or more than 120,000 public chains were left out of co-occurrence clustering, as were five repertoires with anomalous nucleotide sharing. The source is immuneACCESS, and TCRdb retained only in-frame sequences with V and J called. Part of the clones is not carried over; for the studies checked, unresolved V genes explain less than half of this, and the remainder is unexplained. Clone size and V and J calls were adopted from that table, with D and trimming inferred from the DNA. This sample lists around 130,000 clones; 70% to 85% were detected once. The ten biggest clones cover 2.5% to 3% of the sample.

CDR1 and CDR2 (LNHDA, SQIVND) derive from the germline V gene (reference sequence). V is trimmed back by 1 base and J by 0 bases, and the junction contains 4 bases that no gene match accounts for. The cysteine opens and the phenylalanine closes a CDR3 of 18 amino acids. This entry keeps only the CDR3 DNA: 54 bases, framed from base 1. This receptor was obtained from a young woman in good health and CMV-seropositive. The sequenced sample was PBMCs. This chain joins TRBV19 to TRBJ2-6, with 9 bases matching TRBD2. In nucleotides, the sequence is TGTGCCAGTAGTATAGCTAGCGGGGCTAGCTCTGGGGCCAACGTCCTGACTTTC. Translated, it reads CASSIASGASSGANVLTF.